The sequence of this TCR beta chain was determined in a study of blood T cells in healthy people across ages. Regarding the study as a whole: A roughly linear age-dependent decrease characterized TCR beta diversity per million T cells.

Sample-barcoded 5' priming and a J-beta primer mix drove a second PCR of about 7 to 12 cycles. Each cDNA molecule was tagged by a template-switch adaptor that had 12 random nucleotides. TCRdb re-derived calls from the 5' RACE reads in MiXCR, one entry per CDR3 protein. The table lists about 1.8 million distinct CDR3 sequences, 40% to 55% of them singletons, with less than 2.5% in the top ten. Turning to this clonotype: Antigen unknown.

Donors ranged from roughly 6 to 100 years old and were healthy Caucasians in Russia. Each donor supplied around 9.9 milliliters of peripheral blood. Germline CDR1 reads SGHTA; CDR2 reads FQGNSA. Trimming cost V 6 bases and J 3 bases, with 13 bases left between them. The CDR3 has 14 amino acids. This TCR came from a woman aged 40 to 50 in good health. The V and J genes are TRBV7-2 and TRBJ2-3; possible D gene TRBD2, 5 bases. The sequencing sample was made of blood. The CDR3 protein is CASRSGPGTDTQYF. CDR3 DNA sequence: TGTGCCAGCAGGTCTGGCCCGGGAACAGATACGCAGTATTTT.